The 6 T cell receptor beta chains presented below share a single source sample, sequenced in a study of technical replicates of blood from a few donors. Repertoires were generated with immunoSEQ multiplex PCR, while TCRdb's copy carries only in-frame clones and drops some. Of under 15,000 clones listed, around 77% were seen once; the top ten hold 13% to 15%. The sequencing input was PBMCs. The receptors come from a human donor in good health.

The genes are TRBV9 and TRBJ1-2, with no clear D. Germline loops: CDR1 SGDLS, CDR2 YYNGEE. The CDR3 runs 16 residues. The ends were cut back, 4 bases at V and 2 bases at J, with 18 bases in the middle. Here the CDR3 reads CASSTSVDRQNYGYTF. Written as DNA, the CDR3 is TGTGCCAGCAGCACATCCGTCGACCGACAAAACTATGGCTACACCTTC.

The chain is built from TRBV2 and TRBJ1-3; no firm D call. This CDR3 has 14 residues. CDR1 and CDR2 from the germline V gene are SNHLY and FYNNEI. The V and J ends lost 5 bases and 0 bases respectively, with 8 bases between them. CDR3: CASSPGDSGNTIYF. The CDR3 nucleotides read TGTGCCAGCAGTCCCGGGGACTCTGGAAACACCATATATTTT.

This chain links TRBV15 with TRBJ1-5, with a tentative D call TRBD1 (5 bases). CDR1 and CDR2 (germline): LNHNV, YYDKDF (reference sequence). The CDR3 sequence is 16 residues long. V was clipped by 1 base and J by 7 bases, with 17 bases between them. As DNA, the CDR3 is TGTGCCACCAGCAGAGGACCCCAGGGTTTCGGGCAGCCCCAGCATTTT. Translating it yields CATSRGPQGFGQPQHF.

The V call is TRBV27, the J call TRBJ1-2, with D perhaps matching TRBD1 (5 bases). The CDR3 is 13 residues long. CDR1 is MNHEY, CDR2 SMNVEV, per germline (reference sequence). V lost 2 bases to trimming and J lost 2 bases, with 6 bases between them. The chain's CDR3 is CASSLQGNYGYTF. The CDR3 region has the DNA TGTGCCAGCAGTTTACAGGGAAACTATGGCTACACCTTC.

CDR3 loop: CASSPPGGDQPQHF. The CDR3 DNA reads as TGTGCCAGCAGTCCCCCCGGGGGGGATCAGCCCCAGCATTTT. The chain uses TRBV6-5 and TRBJ1-5; the D gene is possibly TRBD1 (5 bases). This CDR3 is 14 amino acids long. Trimming left V 5 bases short and J 5 bases short, with 13 bases between. From germline, CDR1 is MNHEY and CDR2 SVGAGI.

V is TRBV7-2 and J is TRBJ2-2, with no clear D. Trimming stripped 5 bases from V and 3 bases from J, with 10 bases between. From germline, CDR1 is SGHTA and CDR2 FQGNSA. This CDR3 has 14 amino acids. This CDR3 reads CASSPLRDTGELFF. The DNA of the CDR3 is TGTGCCAGCAGCCCCCTCCGAGACACCGGGGAGCTGTTTTTT. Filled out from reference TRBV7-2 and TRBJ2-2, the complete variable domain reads GAGVSQSPSNKVTEKGKDVELRCDPISGHTALYWYRQSLGQGLEFLIYFQGNSAPDKSGLPSDRFSAERTGGSVSTLTIQRTQQEDSAVYLCASSPLRDTGELFFGEGSRLTVL.